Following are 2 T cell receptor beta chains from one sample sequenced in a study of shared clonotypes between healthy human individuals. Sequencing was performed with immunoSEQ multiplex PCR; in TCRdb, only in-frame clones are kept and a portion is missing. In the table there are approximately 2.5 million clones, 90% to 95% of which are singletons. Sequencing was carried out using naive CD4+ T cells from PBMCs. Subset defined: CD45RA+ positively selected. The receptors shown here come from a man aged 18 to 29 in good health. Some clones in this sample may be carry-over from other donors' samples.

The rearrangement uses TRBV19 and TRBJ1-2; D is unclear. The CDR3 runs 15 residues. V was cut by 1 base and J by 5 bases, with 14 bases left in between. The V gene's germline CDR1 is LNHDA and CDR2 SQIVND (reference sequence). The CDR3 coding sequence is TGTGCCAGTAGTATAGGTTTAGGCGCCGGGTATGGCTACACCTTC. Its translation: CASSIGLGAGYGYTF.

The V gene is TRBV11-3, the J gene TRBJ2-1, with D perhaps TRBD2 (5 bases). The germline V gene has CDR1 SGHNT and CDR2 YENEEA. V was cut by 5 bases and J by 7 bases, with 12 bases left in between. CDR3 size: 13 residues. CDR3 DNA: TGTGCCAGCAGCCTAGCCTGGCTAAATGAGCAGTTCTTC. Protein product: CASSLAWLNEQFF.